This TCR beta chain was sequenced for a study of siplizumab effects on memory and regulatory T cells. The CDR3 totals 15 residues. Looked up from germline, CDR1 is SGHDT and CDR2 is YYEEEE. Trimming cost V 1 base and J 1 base, with 9 bases left between them. TCRdb's copy holds only in-frame clones and misses some; the assay was immunoSEQ multiplex PCR. The table lists some 100,000 clones, 93% of them singletons. The clonotype originates from a human donor in good health. The sample taken for sequencing was CD8+ T cells sorted from blood. The chain carries TRBV5-6 and TRBJ2-1; D is uncertain. The CDR3 is CASSLLADSYNEQFF. The CDR3 DNA is TGTGCCAGCAGCTTGCTCGCGGATTCCTACAATGAGCAGTTCTTC.